This T cell receptor beta chain was found in a study of blood T cells in healthy people across ages. Next came a second PCR, run for about 6 to 12 cycles, which used a sample-barcoded 5' primer along with a J-beta primer mix. TCRdb reanalysed the 5' RACE reads using MiXCR and keeps one entry per CDR3 protein. The sample consists of 900,000 to 950,000 distinct CDR3 sequences, roughly 29% of them appearing once. Isolating PBMCs gave at least 6 million of these cells per sample. This clonotype appeared a few times. Its antigen is not known. This CDR3 has 14 residues. The V segment lost 4 bases and the J segment 0 bases; nucleotides outside the gene matches: 2. Germline V gives CDR1 DFQATT, CDR2 SNEGSKA (reference sequence). Study observations and caveats: Compared with aged donors, long-lived donors showed fewer expanded clones, suggesting selection.

In addition, the sample was reused for a study of T cells of mothers and their children.

The TCR comes from a woman in her 40s in good health. What was sequenced was blood. The chain couples TRBV20-1 to TRBJ1-5; 8 nucleotides agree with TRBD1. In DNA, the CDR3 is TGCAGTGCTATCGACAGGGGTAGCAATCAGCCCCAGCATTTT. Amino acid sequence: CSAIDRGSNQPQHF.